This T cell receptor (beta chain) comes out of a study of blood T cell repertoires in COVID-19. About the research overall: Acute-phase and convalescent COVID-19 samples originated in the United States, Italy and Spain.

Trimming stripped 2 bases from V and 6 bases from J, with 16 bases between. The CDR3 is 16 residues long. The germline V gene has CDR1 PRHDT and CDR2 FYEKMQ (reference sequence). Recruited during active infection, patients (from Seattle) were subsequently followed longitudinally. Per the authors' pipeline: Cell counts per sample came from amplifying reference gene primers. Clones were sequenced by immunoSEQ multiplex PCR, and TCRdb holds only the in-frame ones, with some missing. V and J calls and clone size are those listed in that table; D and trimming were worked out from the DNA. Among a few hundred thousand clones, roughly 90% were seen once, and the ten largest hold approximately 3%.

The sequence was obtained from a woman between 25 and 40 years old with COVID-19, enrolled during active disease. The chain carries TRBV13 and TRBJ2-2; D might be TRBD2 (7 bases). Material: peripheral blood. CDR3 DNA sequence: TGTGCCAGCAGCTTATCAGGGGAGGGCCGTCCCGGGGAGCTGTTTTTT. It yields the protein CASSLSGEGRPGELFF.